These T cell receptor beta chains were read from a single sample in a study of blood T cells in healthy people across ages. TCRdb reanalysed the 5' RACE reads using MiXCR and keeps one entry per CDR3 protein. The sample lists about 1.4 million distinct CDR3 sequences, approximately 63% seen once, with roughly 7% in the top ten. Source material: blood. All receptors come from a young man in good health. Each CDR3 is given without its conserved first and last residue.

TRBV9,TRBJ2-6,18,ASSAQPGGLKLPGANVLT
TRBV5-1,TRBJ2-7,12,ASSLRDRDNEQY
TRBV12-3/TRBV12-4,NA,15,ASSLGTSGTMGETQY
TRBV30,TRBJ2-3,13,AWSLVAGGMDTQY
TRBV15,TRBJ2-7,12,ATSRGDKPYEQY
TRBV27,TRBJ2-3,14,ASSLRVAGLTDTQY
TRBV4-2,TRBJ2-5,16,ASSQVRGTGILGNEQY
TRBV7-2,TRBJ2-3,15,ASSLVWRGGYQDTQY
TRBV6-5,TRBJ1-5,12,ASSRSPPYQPQH
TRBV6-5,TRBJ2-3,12,ASSPPGRPDTQY
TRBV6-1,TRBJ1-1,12,ASSRDRGPTEAF
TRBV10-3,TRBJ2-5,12,AISESGGRETQY
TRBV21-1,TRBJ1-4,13,ASSKETGGDEKLF
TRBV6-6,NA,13,ASSSRLEGTYEQY
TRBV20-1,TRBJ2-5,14,SAWTSGGVEQETQY
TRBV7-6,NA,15,ASSLGGVRVIQETQY
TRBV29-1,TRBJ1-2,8,SVPGDGYT
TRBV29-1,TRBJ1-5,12,SARDGGASQPQH
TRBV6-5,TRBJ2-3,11,ATTSGRADTQY
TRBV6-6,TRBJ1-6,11,ASSDGTKAPLH
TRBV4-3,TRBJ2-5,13,ASSQDHRVQETQY
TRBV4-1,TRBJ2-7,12,ASSQLTENYEQY
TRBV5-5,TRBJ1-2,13,ASSLGRALSYGYT
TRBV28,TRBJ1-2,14,ASSLMLRTGASGYT
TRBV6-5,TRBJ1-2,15,ASSYTAGTPLDYGYT
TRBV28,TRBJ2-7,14,ASSLQGGDSSYEQY
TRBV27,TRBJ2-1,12,ASSDDYSGNEQF
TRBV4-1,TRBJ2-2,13,ASSQVAGGTGELF
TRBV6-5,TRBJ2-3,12,ASNSGGQRDTQY
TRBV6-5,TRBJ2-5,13,ASSYSSGVGETQY
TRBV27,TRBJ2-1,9,ASSGVHEQF
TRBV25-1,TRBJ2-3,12,ASLGGGTADTQY
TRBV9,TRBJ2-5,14,ASSVDPSGDQETQY
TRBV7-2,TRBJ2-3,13,AGSLKSQRTDTQY
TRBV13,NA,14,ASSPLGLSSYNEQY
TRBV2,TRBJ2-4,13,ASNAGTIDLNIQY
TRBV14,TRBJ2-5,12,ASSTRARKETQY
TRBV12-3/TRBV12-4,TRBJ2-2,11,ASGDSNTGELF
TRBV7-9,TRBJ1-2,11,ASSLGLVYGYT
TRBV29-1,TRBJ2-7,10,SGGGNGYEQY
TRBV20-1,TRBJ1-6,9,SARQGSPLH